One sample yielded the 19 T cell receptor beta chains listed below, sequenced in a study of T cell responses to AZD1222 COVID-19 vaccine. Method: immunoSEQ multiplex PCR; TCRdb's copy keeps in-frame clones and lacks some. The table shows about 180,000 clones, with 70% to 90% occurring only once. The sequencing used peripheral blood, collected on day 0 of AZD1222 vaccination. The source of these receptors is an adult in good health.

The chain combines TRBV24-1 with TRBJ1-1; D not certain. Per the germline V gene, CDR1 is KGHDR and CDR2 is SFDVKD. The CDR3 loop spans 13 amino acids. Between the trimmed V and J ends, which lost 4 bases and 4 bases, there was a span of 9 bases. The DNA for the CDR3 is TGTGCCACCAGTGACCCCCGGGGCACTGAAGCTTTCTTT. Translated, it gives CATSDPRGTEAFF.

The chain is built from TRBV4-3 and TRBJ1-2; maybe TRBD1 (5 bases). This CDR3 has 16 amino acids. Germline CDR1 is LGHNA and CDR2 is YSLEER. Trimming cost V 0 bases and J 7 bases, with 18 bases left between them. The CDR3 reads CASSQDRKSRGGGYTF. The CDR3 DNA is TGCGCCAGCAGCCAAGATCGGAAATCCCGCGGGGGTGGCTACACCTTC.

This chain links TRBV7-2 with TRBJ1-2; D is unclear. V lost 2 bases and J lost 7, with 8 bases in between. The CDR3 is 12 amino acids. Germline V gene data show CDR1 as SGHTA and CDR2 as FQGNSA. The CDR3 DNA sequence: TGTGCCAGCAGCTTAACTTGGGGTGGCTACACCTTC. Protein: CASSLTWGGYTF.

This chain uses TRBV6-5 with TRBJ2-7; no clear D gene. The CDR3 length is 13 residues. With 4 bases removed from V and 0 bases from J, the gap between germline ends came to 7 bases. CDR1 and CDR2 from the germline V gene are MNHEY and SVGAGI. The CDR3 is CASSLGSSYEQYF. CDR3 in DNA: TGTGCCAGCAGTTTAGGTTCCTCCTACGAGCAGTACTTC.

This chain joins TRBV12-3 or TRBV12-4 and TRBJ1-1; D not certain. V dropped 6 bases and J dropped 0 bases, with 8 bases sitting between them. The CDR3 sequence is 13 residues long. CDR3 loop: CASRNTVNTEAFF. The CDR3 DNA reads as TGTGCCAGCAGAAATACAGTGAACACTGAAGCTTTCTTT.

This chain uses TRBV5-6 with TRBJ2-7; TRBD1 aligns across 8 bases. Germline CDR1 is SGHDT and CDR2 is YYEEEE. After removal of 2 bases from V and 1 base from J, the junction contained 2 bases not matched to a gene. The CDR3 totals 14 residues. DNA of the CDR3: TGTGCCAGCAGCTTCAGGGGGCTTTCCTACGAGCAGTACTTC. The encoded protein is CASSFRGLSYEQYF.

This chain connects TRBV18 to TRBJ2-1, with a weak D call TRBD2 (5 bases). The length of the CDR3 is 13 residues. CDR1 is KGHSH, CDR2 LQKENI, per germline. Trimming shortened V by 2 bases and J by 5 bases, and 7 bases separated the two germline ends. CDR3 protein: CASSPRGHNEQFF. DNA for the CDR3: TGTGCCAGCTCACCAAGAGGGCACAATGAGCAGTTCTTC. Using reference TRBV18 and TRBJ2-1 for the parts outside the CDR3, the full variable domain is NAGVMQNPRHLVRRRGQEARLRCSPMKGHSHVYWYRQLPEEGLKFMVYLQKENIIDESGMPKERFSAEFPKEGPSILRIQQVVRGDSAAYFCASSPRGHNEQFFGPGTRLTVL.

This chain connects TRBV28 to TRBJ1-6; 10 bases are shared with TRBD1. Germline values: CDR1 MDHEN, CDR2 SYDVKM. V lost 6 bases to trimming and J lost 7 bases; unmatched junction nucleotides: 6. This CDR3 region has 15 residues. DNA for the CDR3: TGTGCCAGCAGACCGGACAGGGGGGGAAATTCACCCCTCCACTTT. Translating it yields CASRPDRGGNSPLHF. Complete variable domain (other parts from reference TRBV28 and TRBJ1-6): DVKVTQSSRYLVKRTGEKVFLECVQDMDHENMFWYRQDPGLGLRLIYFSYDVKMKEKGDIPEGYSVSREKKERFSLILESASTNQTSMYLCASRPDRGGNSPLHFGNGTRLTVT.

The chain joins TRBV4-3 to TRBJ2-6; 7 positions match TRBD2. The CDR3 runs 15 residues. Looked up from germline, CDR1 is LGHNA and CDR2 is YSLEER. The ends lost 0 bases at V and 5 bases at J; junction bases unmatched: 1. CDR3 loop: CASSQEGGRANVLTF. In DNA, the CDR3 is TGCGCCAGCAGCCAAGAGGGGGGGAGGGCCAACGTCCTGACTTTC.

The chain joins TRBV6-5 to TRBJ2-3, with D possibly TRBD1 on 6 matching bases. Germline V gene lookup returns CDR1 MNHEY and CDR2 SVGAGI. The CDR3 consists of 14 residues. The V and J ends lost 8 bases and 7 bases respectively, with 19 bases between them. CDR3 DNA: TGTGCCAGCTCACCACCGGGACAACTGCATACGCAGTATTTT. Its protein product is CASSPPGQLHTQYF.

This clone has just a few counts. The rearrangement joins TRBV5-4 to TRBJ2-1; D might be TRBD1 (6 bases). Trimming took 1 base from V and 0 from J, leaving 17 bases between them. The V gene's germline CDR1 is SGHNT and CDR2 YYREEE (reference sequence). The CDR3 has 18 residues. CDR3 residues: CASSLQRDRRYSYNEQFF. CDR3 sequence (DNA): TGTGCCAGCAGCTTGCAACGCGACAGGAGATACTCCTACAATGAGCAGTTCTTC.

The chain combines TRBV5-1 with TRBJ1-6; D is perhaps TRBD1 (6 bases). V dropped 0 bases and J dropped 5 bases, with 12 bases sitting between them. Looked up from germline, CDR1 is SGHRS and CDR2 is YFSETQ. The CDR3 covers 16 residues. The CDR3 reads CASSLDRTDNNSPLHF. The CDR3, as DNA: TGCGCCAGCAGCTTGGATCGGACAGACAATAATTCACCCCTCCACTTT.

CDR3 in amino acids: CAWSVLGHGLNTEAFF. The CDR3 DNA reads as TGTGCCTGGAGTGTACTCGGACACGGCTTGAACACTGAAGCTTTCTTT. The V and J genes are TRBV30 and TRBJ1-1; D perhaps matches TRBD1 (5 bases). CDR3 length: 16 residues. Trimming took off 0 bases at V and 0 bases at J, with 14 bases between the two ends. CDR1 is GTSNPN and CDR2 is SVGIG in the germline V gene (reference sequence).

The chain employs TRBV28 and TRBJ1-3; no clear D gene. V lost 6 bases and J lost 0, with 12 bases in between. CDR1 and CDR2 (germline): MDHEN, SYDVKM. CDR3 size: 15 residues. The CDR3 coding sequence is TGTGCCAGCAGAGGCCAGAGCAGCTCTGGAAACACCATATATTTT. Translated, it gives CASRGQSSSGNTIYF. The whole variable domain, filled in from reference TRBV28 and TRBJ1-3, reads DVKVTQSSRYLVKRTGEKVFLECVQDMDHENMFWYRQDPGLGLRLIYFSYDVKMKEKGDIPEGYSVSREKKERFSLILESASTNQTSMYLCASRGQSSSGNTIYFGEGSWLTVV.

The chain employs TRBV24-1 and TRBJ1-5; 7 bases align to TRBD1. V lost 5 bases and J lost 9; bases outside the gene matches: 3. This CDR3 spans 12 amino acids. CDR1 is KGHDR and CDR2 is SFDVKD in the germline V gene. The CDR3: CATSGTGGPQHF. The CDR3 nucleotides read TGTGCCACCAGTGGGACAGGCGGGCCCCAGCATTTT.

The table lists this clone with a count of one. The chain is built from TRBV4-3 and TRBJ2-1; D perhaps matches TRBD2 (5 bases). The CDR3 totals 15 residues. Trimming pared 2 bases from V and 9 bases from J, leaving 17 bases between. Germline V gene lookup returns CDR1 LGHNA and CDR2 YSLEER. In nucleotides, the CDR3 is TGCGCCAGCAGCCAACAGCTGGGGAGCATCGGTGAGCAGTTCTTC. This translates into CASSQQLGSIGEQFF.

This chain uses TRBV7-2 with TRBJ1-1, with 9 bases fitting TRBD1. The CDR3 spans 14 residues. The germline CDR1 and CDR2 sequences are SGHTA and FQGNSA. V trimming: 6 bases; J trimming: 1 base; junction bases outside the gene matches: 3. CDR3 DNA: TGTGCCAGCAGGGGACAGGGACGGAACACTGAAGCTTTCTTT. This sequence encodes CASRGQGRNTEAFF.

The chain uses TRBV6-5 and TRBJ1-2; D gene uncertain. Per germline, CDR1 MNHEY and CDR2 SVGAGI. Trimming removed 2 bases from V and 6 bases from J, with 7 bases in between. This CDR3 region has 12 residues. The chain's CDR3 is CASSYGNDGYTF. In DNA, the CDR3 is TGTGCCAGCAGTTACGGCAACGATGGCTACACCTTC.

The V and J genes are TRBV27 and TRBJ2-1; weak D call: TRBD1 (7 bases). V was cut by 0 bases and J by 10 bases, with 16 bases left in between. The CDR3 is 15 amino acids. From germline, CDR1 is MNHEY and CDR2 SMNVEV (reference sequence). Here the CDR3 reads CASSLSWREDREQFF. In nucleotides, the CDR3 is TGTGCCAGCAGTTTATCGTGGAGGGAGGACAGGGAGCAGTTCTTC.